The T cell receptor beta chain under discussion was sequenced for a study of blood T cell repertoires in COVID-19. Study background: Sample material is recorded as cDNA or gDNA derived from T cells, B-cell-depleted T cells, or PBMCs.

TCRdb's copy holds only in-frame clones and misses some; the assay was immunoSEQ multiplex PCR. The repertoire includes 200,000 to 250,000 clones, approximately 84% of them detected once, and about 0.91% sits in the top ten. The CDR3 consists of 18 residues. From germline, CDR1 is SGHAT and CDR2 FQNNGV. The germline V and J ends were trimmed by 1 base and 1 base, with 20 bases remaining between them. The clonotype originates from a man aged 35 to 55 with acute or convalescent COVID-19. This chain joins TRBV11-2 and TRBJ2-7; D perhaps matches TRBD1 (5 bases). Sequencing was carried out using peripheral blood. The CDR3 is CASSLVGANLYVSYEQYF. In DNA, the CDR3 is TGTGCCAGCAGCTTAGTAGGGGCGAACCTCTATGTTTCCTACGAGCAGTACTTC.